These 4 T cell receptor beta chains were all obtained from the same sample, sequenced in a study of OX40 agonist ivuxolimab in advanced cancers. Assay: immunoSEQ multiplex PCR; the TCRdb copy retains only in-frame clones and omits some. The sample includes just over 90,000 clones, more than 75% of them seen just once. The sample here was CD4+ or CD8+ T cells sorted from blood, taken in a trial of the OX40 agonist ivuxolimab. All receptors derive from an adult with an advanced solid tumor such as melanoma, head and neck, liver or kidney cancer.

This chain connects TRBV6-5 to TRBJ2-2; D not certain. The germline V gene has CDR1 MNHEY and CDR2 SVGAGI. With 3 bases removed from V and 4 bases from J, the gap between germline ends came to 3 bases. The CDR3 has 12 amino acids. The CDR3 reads CASSYFTGELFF. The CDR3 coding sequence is TGTGCCAGCAGTTATTTCACCGGGGAGCTGTTTTTT.

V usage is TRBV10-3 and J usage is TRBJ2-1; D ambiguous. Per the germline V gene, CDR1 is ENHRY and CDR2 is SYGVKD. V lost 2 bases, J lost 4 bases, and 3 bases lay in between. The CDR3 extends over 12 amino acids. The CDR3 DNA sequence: TGTGCCATCAGTGAGGCTTACAATGAGCAGTTCTTC. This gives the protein CAISEAYNEQFF.

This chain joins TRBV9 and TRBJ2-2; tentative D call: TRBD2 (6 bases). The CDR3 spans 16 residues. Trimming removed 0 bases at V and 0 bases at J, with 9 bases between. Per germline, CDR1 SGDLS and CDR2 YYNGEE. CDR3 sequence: CASSVVGGTNTGELFF. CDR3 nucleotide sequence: TGTGCCAGCAGCGTAGTGGGGGGAACGAACACCGGGGAGCTGTTTTTT.

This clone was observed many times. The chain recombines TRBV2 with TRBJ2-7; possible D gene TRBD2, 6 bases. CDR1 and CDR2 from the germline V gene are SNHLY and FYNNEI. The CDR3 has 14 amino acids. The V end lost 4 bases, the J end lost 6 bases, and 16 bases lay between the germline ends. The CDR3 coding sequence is TGTGCCAGCAGTGGGTCCGGGACTCCCCTCGAGCAGTACTTC. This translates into CASSGSGTPLEQYF.